In its sample, the clone carrying this T cell receptor (beta chain) was seen a few times. Its target is not known. With the Oncomine TCR Beta short-read assay, DNA from cultured CD4+ T cells was sequenced. The template was genomic DNA from cultured CD4+ T cells. In TCRdb, the PCR reads were re-called with MiXCR into one record per CDR3 protein. The top ten clones hold 29% of a sample with around 10,000 distinct CDR3 sequences, approximately 40% of them seen once. Stated treatment: 10-day PBMC culture with coronavirus spike peptide pools or control peptides (ViraFEST assay). Peptide pools at 10 ug/ml and IL-2 at about 9.6 IU/ml were added to cultures of a few million PBMCs per well. The ends were cut back, 1 base at V and 7 bases at J, with 14 bases in the middle. This CDR3 comprises 14 residues. Germline CDR1 SGHVS, CDR2 FQNEAQ. The sample is drawn from a study of vaccination and CD4 T cells after COVID-19. Study-wide context: The cells were exposed to overlapping spike peptides originating from SARS-CoV-2, HCoV-NL63, HCoV-OC43 and HCoV-229E for stimulation. Study-wide results and limits: Looking at convalescent patients, a median about 86% of reactive clones were present only post-vaccination.

Sequencing was done on a sample of CD4+ T cells from blood, cultured in vitro. This receptor was identified in a human donor who had recovered from COVID-19. V and J are TRBV7-8 and TRBJ2-7, with D unclear. The CDR3 nucleotides are TGTGCCAGCAGCTTAGAGGACCCCAGAAGGGAGCAGTACTTC. Amino acids: CASSLEDPRREQYF.